A selection of T cell receptor beta chains follows, all from one sample in a study of blood T cell repertoires in COVID-19. Generated by immunoSEQ multiplex PCR, the TCRdb table keeps only in-frame clones and is missing some. The table lists fewer than 300,000 clones, around 89% of them singletons. Sequencing was carried out using peripheral blood. These receptors were taken from a woman in her fifties or sixties with COVID-19, enrolled during active disease. The CDR3 runs from the conserved cysteine through the conserved F or W. A D gene is named only where the DNA matches it firmly. The size of a clone is reported for some rows only, either as once, few or many, or as a class for expanded clones.

d_call | clone_size | j_call | v_call | cdr3_nt | cdr3_aa
. | . | TRBJ1-2 | TRBV4-3 | TGCGCCAGCAGCCAACTGAGTAGCGGAACTCGGTATGGCTACACCTTC | CASSQLSSGTRYGYTF
. | . | TRBJ1-2 | TRBV3-1/TRBV3-2 | TGTGCCAGCAGCCAACATCGTCCCCGACAGAACTTTCCTTATGGCTACACCTTC | CASSQHRPRQNFPYGYTF
TRBD1 | . | TRBJ2-1 | TRBV10-3 | TGTGCCATCAGTGAATGGGACAGGGGGCGCCGGAATGAGCAGTTCTTC | CAISEWDRGRRNEQFF
TRBD1 | . | TRBJ1-1 | TRBV6-5 | TGTGCCAGCAGACCCGGGGGGGCAGGGGGTTATGAAGCTTTCTTT | CASRPGGAGGYEAFF
TRBD2 | . | TRBJ2-1 | TRBV10-3 | TGTGCCATCAGTGATAAGACTAGCGGGAGATACAATGAGCAGTTCTTC | CAISDKTSGRYNEQFF
. | . | TRBJ2-3 | TRBV11-2 | TGTGCCAGCAGCTTAGATGTACAAGCGGCTACGCAGTATTTT | CASSLDVQAATQYF
. | . | TRBJ2-7 | TRBV6-6 | TGTGCCAGCAGTTACGGAGACAGGTTGACGCCCTACGAGCAGTACTTC | CASSYGDRLTPYEQYF
TRBD1 | . | TRBJ1-4 | TRBV7-9 | TGTGCCAGCAGCGGGGGACAGGGGGTGGTTGAAAAACTGTTTTTT | CASSGGQGVVEKLFF
. | . | TRBJ2-3 | TRBV18 | TGTGCCAGCTCACCCCTGGGGGCGAGCAAGAGGACAGATACGCAGTATTTT | CASSPLGASKRTDTQYF
TRBD2 | . | TRBJ2-1 | TRBV5-1 | TGCGCCAGCAGCCACCAGACTAGCGGGGGCTACAATGAGCAGTTCTTC | CASSHQTSGGYNEQFF
. | . | TRBJ2-5 | TRBV2 | TGTGCCAGCAGTGCGGACACCGGGTCCGGGGAGACCCAGTACTTC | CASSADTGSGETQYF
TRBD1 | . | TRBJ1-1 | TRBV5-1 | TGCGCCAGCAGCTTGCTCTGGCAGGGGGCTACGAACACTGAAGCTTTCTTT | CASSLLWQGATNTEAFF
. | . | TRBJ1-1 | TRBV29-1 | TGCAGCGTGTCACAGGGAAGTACTGAAGCTTTCTTT | CSVSQGSTEAFF
. | . | TRBJ1-2 | TRBV6-2/TRBV6-3 | TGTGCCAGCAGTTATAGGCCGACTTCTAACTATGGCTACACCTTC | CASSYRPTSNYGYTF
TRBD1 | . | TRBJ1-4 | TRBV20-1 | TGCAGTGCTAGTGGCCGGGACAGGGGGCGCGGTGAAAAACTGTTTTTT | CSASGRDRGRGEKLFF
TRBD2 | . | TRBJ2-5 | TRBV7-2 | TGTGCCAGCAGCTTAGGAGTGCTAGCGGGAGCCCAAGAGACCCAGTACTTC | CASSLGVLAGAQETQYF
TRBD2 | . | TRBJ2-1 | TRBV24-1 | TGTGCCACCAGTGATCCACTAGCGGGAAGATACAATGAGCAGTTCTTC | CATSDPLAGRYNEQFF
. | . | TRBJ2-5 | TRBV27 | TGTGCCAGCAGTTTATTATCGACAGGACGGGAGACCCAGTACTTC | CASSLLSTGRETQYF
. | few | TRBJ2-2 | TRBV5-1 | TGCGCCAGCAGCAGATCCAGGAACACCGGGGAGCTGTTTTTT | CASSRSRNTGELFF
TRBD1 | . | TRBJ1-1 | TRBV19 | TGTGCCAGTAGTACCGGTCAGGGGGGAGTTCAGGGTGAAGCTTTCTTT | CASSTGQGGVQGEAFF
. | . | TRBJ2-3 | TRBV28 | TGTGCCAGCAGTTTCCCCTCCCCCGCAGTCACAGATACGCAGTATTTT | CASSFPSPAVTDTQYF
. | . | TRBJ1-1 | TRBV12-3/TRBV12-4 | TGTGCCAGCAGTTCCCAGGGCCGGATTGAAGCTTTCTTT | CASSSQGRIEAFF
. | once | TRBJ1-5 | TRBV2 | TGTGCCAGCAGTGGCCCCGGAGGTAGCAATCAGCCCCAGCATTTT | CASSGPGGSNQPQHF
. | . | TRBJ1-6 | TRBV7-6 | TGTGCCAGCAGCCCTAGCGGGAGAGAATTGAATTCACCCCTCCACTTT | CASSPSGRELNSPLHF
TRBD2 | . | TRBJ2-1 | TRBV7-2 | TGTGCCAGCAGCTTAGGTTTGGGGATGCGCGGGAGGGCCTACAATGAGCAGTTCTTC | CASSLGLGMRGRAYNEQFF
. | . | TRBJ1-4 | TRBV6-5 | TGTGCCAGCAGCGGTAACAGGGATGAAAAACTGTTTTTT | CASSGNRDEKLFF
. | . | TRBJ2-7 | TRBV18 | TGTGCCAGCTCACCGAACAGGTCTGGCGAGCAGTACTTC | CASSPNRSGEQYF
. | few | TRBJ2-3 | TRBV14 | TGTGCCAGCAGCCAAAAGTGGCCAACTAGTAGCACAGATACGCAGTATTTT | CASSQKWPTSSTDTQYF
TRBD1 | . | TRBJ1-4 | TRBV27 | TGTGCCAGCAGTTTAGCACAGGGGGCGGGTGAAGAAAAACTGTTTTTT | CASSLAQGAGEEKLFF
. | . | TRBJ1-3 | TRBV12-3/TRBV12-4 | TGTGCCAGCAGACTCATATTGAACACCATATATTTT | CASRLILNTIYF
. | . | TRBJ2-3 | TRBV29-1 | TGCAGCGCAGGAGCCACAGATACGCAGTATTTT | CSAGATDTQYF
. | . | TRBJ2-7 | TRBV6-5 | TGTGCCAGCAGTTACGAGACAGGAAACTACGAGCAGTACTTC | CASSYETGNYEQYF
TRBD2 | . | TRBJ2-7 | TRBV12-5 | TGTGCTAGTGGTTTGGTACAAAACCTAGGACTAGCGGTTTCCTACGAGCAGTACTTC | CASGLVQNLGLAVSYEQYF
TRBD1 | . | TRBJ2-7 | TRBV7-8 | TGTGCCAGCAGTAGACAGGGTCTCTACGAGCAGTACTTC | CASSRQGLYEQYF
TRBD1 | . | TRBJ2-2 | TRBV19 | TGTGCCAGCCGACAGGGGGCAGAAAGAGCGAACACCGGGGAGCTGTTTTTT | CASRQGAERANTGELFF
TRBD1 | . | TRBJ1-5 | TRBV6-2/TRBV6-3 | TGTGCCAGCAGTAACAATCAGGGGGCCCAGAATCAGCCCCAGCATTTT | CASSNNQGAQNQPQHF
. | once | TRBJ1-1 | TRBV7-8 | TGTGCCAGCAGCTTAAGGCGGACTGAAGCTTTCTTT | CASSLRRTEAFF
TRBD2 | . | TRBJ2-1 | TRBV5-4 | TGTGCCAGCAGCTCGGGACTAGCGGGAGTCGGAGATGAGCAGTTCTTC | CASSSGLAGVGDEQFF
TRBD1 | . | TRBJ1-5 | TRBV14 | TGTGCCAGCAGCCTACAGGGGGGAAACAATCAGCCCCAGCATTTT | CASSLQGGNNQPQHF
TRBD1 | . | TRBJ1-1 | TRBV12-3/TRBV12-4 | TGTGCCAGCACCAGGGACAGCGACCTTTTCTTT | CASTRDSDLFF
TRBD2 | . | TRBJ2-1 | TRBV5-6 | TGTGCCAGCAGCTCCGCACTAGCGGGAGATGAGGCCTACAATGAGCAGTTCTTC | CASSSALAGDEAYNEQFF
TRBD1 | . | TRBJ1-1 | TRBV9 | TGTGCCAGCAGCGCGCGATCCGGGACAGGGGAATTTGAAGCTTTCTTT | CASSARSGTGEFEAFF
TRBD2 | . | TRBJ2-6 | TRBV30 | TGTGCCTGGAGTGTACTTTCTTCGGGACTAGCGGGTTCCGTGGCCAACGTCCTGACTTTC | CAWSVLSSGLAGSVANVLTF
TRBD2 | . | TRBJ2-7 | TRBV7-8 | TGTGCCAGCAGCTTAGTGTTCGGCAAGGGCGGGGGGATTGAGCAGTACTTC | CASSLVFGKGGGIEQYF
. | once | TRBJ2-7 | TRBV12-5 | TGTGCTAGTGGTGGGGACTTAGCGTACGAGCAGTACTTC | CASGGDLAYEQYF
. | . | TRBJ2-1 | TRBV6-2/TRBV6-3 | TGTGCCAGCAGTTATGGGACACCGCTAGGGAATGAGCAGTTCTTC | CASSYGTPLGNEQFF
TRBD1 | . | TRBJ1-5 | TRBV6-2/TRBV6-3 | TGTGCCAGCAGTGGGACAGGGCTCGGCAATCAGCCCCAGCATTTT | CASSGTGLGNQPQHF
. | . | TRBJ1-4 | TRBV6-5 | TGTGCCAGCAGTTACAGTCAGGGCAACGAAAAACTGTTTTTT | CASSYSQGNEKLFF
TRBD1 | . | TRBJ1-1 | TRBV7-9 | TGTGCCAGCAGCCAAGGGGGACAGGGTGACGCTTTCTTT | CASSQGGQGDAFF
. | once | TRBJ1-1 | TRBV4-2 | TGTGCCAGCAGCAAGGTTTTAGGCCAAAGCCGGGCTGAAGCTTTCTTT | CASSKVLGQSRAEAFF
TRBD1 | . | TRBJ1-5 | TRBV20-1 | TGCAGTGCTAGTAAGGGGGCTGGTAATCAGCCCCAGCATTTT | CSASKGAGNQPQHF